The 18 T cell receptor beta chains below all came from one sample that was sequenced in a study of preoperative IRX-2 immunotherapy in early breast cancer. This sample's treatment: preoperative locoregional IRX-2 cytokine immunotherapy. Measured with immunoSEQ multiplex PCR; TCRdb has only the in-frame clones, and not every one. The table includes about 98,000 clones, just over 85% detected once. The sequenced sample was tumor tissue, obtained after IRX-2 immunotherapy. These receptors were taken from a human donor with breast cancer.

The chain couples TRBV15 to TRBJ2-7; D might be TRBD2 (6 bases). The V and J ends lost 9 bases and 0 bases respectively, with 21 bases between them. This CDR3 has 16 amino acids. In germline, CDR1 is LNHNV, CDR2 YYDKDF (reference sequence). The CDR3 reads CATIDGYGEDSYEQYF. CDR3 nucleotides: TGTGCCACTATCGACGGGTATGGGGAGGACTCCTACGAGCAGTACTTC.

The chain is built from TRBV7-5 and TRBJ2-2. TRBV7-5 corresponds to a pseudogene. The CDR3 contains 15 residues. The CDR3 sequence: CASSLLGWNTGELFF. DNA of the CDR3: TGTGCCAGCAGCTTACTGGGTTGGAACACCGGGGAGCTGTTTTTT.

This chain links TRBV5-1 with TRBJ2-3; D is possibly TRBD2 (6 bases). With 0 bases removed from V and 0 bases from J, the gap between germline ends came to 11 bases. Germline lookup yields CDR1 SGHRS and CDR2 YFSETQ. This CDR3 comprises 16 residues. Here the CDR3 DNA reads TGCGCCAGCAGCTTGGTGGACTACCTTAGCACAGATACGCAGTATTTT. It codes for CASSLVDYLSTDTQYF.

V and J are TRBV11-3 and TRBJ2-2; 8 nucleotides line up with TRBD2. Germline-derived CDR1 and CDR2 are SGHNT and YENEEA. V lost 1 base, J lost 2 bases, and 6 bases stayed unmatched. This CDR3 is built from 17 residues. DNA of the CDR3: TGTGCCAGCAGCTTAGTCCCGGGGGGGCACAACACCGGGGAGCTGTTTTTT. Protein sequence: CASSLVPGGHNTGELFF.

This rearrangement joins TRBV28 to TRBJ2-7, with TRBD1 matching over 8 bases. V lost 1 base, J lost 7 bases, and 3 bases stayed unmatched. The CDR3 extends over 13 amino acids. Per germline, CDR1 MDHEN and CDR2 SYDVKM. CDR3 in amino acids: CASSLSDREEQYF. The CDR3 region has the DNA TGTGCCAGCAGTTTATCGGACAGGGAGGAGCAGTACTTC.

This clone occurred a few times. V usage is TRBV30 and J usage is TRBJ2-7; D could derive from TRBD1 or TRBD2 (5 bases each). CDR1 GTSNPN and CDR2 SVGIG come from the germline V gene (reference sequence). V was shortened by 1 base and J by 1 base, with 5 bases between the two germline ends. The CDR3 runs 12 residues. This chain's CDR3 is CAWSGGSYEQYF. The CDR3 nucleotides read TGTGCCTGGAGTGGGGGGTCCTACGAGCAGTACTTC.

This clone has just a few counts. This CDR3 reads CASSQDLDDTIYF. The CDR3 DNA is TGTGCCAGCAGCCAAGATTTGGACGACACCATATATTTT. The gene calls are TRBV14 and TRBJ1-3; no firm D call. This CDR3 is built from 13 residues. Trimming shortened V by 0 bases and J by 8 bases, and 8 bases separated the two germline ends. Germline V CDR1 and CDR2: SGHDN, FVKESK.

The J gene is TRBJ2-7, the V gene TRBV28; D might be TRBD1 (5 bases). Trimming pared 2 bases from V and 3 bases from J, leaving 8 bases between. The CDR3 loop spans 13 amino acids. Per germline, CDR1 MDHEN and CDR2 SYDVKM. This CDR3 reads CASSLETDYEQYF. The DNA of the CDR3 is TGTGCCAGCAGTTTAGAGACAGACTACGAGCAGTACTTC. Supplemented by reference TRBV28 and TRBJ2-7, the full variable domain reads DVKVTQSSRYLVKRTGEKVFLECVQDMDHENMFWYRQDPGLGLRLIYFSYDVKMKEKGDIPEGYSVSREKKERFSLILESASTNQTSMYLCASSLETDYEQYFGPGTRLTVT.

This clone has only one observation. This chain joins TRBV5-1 and TRBJ2-1; 8 bases align to TRBD1. CDR1 is SGHRS and CDR2 is YFSETQ in the germline V gene. The CDR3 loop spans 15 amino acids. V was clipped by 0 bases and J by 8 bases; unmatched bases: 7. CDR3 loop: CASSLEGSGGHEQFF. As DNA, the CDR3 is TGCGCCAGCAGCTTGGAAGGGTCAGGGGGCCATGAGCAGTTCTTC.

The CDR3 DNA follows: TGTGCCAGCAGCCACCCGGGACAGGGGAGATACAATGAGCAGTTCTTC. It is translated as CASSHPGQGRYNEQFF. This chain joins TRBV14 and TRBJ2-1; TRBD1 matches at 10 bases. The germline gives CDR1 SGHDN, CDR2 FVKESK. V lost 3 bases and J lost 4; bases outside the gene matches: 6. The length of the CDR3 is 16 residues.

This clone was detected only once. V gene TRBV25-1 combines with J gene TRBJ2-3; the D gene is possibly TRBD1 (5 bases). The CDR3 loop spans 14 amino acids. Per germline, CDR1 MGHDK and CDR2 SYGVNS. Trimming stripped 2 bases from V and 4 bases from J, with 10 bases between. The chain's CDR3 is CASSEIGRADTQYF. CDR3 nucleotides: TGTGCCAGCAGTGAAATTGGCAGGGCAGATACGCAGTATTTT.

This chain joins TRBV11-3 and TRBJ2-3; 10 bases map to TRBD2. The V gene end was trimmed by 3 bases and the J gene end by 6 bases; junction bases not matched to a gene: 9. The length of the CDR3 is 16 residues. From germline, CDR1 is SGHNT and CDR2 YENEEA. The CDR3 nucleotides are TGTGCCAGCAGCTTGGCTTCTAGCGGGAGAGCGGATACGCAGTATTTT. This sequence encodes CASSLASSGRADTQYF.

The chain joins TRBV18 to TRBJ1-4; D is undetermined. Germline V gene sequence: CDR1 KGHSH, CDR2 LQKENI. The length of the CDR3 is 13 residues. The germline V and J ends were trimmed by 6 bases and 3 bases, with 8 bases remaining between them. The CDR3 nucleotides are TGTGCCAGCTCCGGGTTGGCTAATGAAAAACTGTTTTTT. Translated, it gives CASSGLANEKLFF. The variable domain in full, with the rest retrieved from reference TRBV18 and TRBJ1-4, is NAGVMQNPRHLVRRRGQEARLRCSPMKGHSHVYWYRQLPEEGLKFMVYLQKENIIDESGMPKERFSAEFPKEGPSILRIQQVVRGDSAAYFCASSGLANEKLFFGSGTQLSVL.

The chain carries TRBV1 and TRBJ2-2; whether TRBD2, the table's D call, matches the DNA was not checked. TRBV1 counts as a pseudogene. The CDR3 sequence is 15 residues long. CDR3 amino acids: CASSQVAGAAGELFF. CDR3 nucleotide sequence: TGCGCCAGCAGCCAGGTAGCGGGAGCCGCCGGGGAGCTGTTTTTT.

The DNA of the CDR3 is TGTGCCAGCAGTTTTGGGGTCACTAGCACAGATACGCAGTATTTT. It encodes CASSFGVTSTDTQYF. The chain joins TRBV28 to TRBJ2-3; no clear D gene. There are 15 residues in the CDR3. CDR1 is MDHEN and CDR2 is SYDVKM in the germline V gene. Trimming removed 3 bases from V and 0 bases from J, with 10 bases in between.

The chain joins TRBV29-1 to TRBJ2-7, with TRBD2 matching over 8 bases. The germline V gene encodes CDR1 SQVTM and CDR2 ANQGSEA. The junction had 5 bases not matched to a gene; V was cut back by 4 bases and J by 3 bases. This CDR3 has 13 amino acids. CDR3 in amino acids: CSVGRGGLYEQYF. The CDR3 region has the DNA TGCAGCGTTGGACGGGGGGGCCTCTACGAGCAGTACTTC.

V is TRBV5-1 and J is TRBJ1-2; 9 bases are a match to TRBD1. The CDR3 contains 14 residues. J lost 4 bases, V lost 4 bases, and 5 bases had no gene match. Germline values: CDR1 SGHRS, CDR2 YFSETQ. This CDR3 reads CASSVGTGTYGYTF. In DNA form, the CDR3 reads TGCGCCAGCAGCGTAGGGACAGGGACCTATGGCTACACCTTC.

Here the CDR3 reads CASSRLSANEKLFF. The DNA for the CDR3 is TGTGCCAGTAGCCGACTGTCGGCTAATGAAAAACTGTTTTTT. V usage is TRBV19 and J usage is TRBJ1-4; D is unresolved. CDR1 is LNHDA, CDR2 SQIVND, per germline (reference sequence). The V end lost 6 bases, the J end lost 3 bases, and 11 bases lay between the germline ends. The CDR3 contains 14 residues.